Listed below are T cell receptor beta chains from one sample, sequenced in a study of response to subunit inactivated influenza vaccine. In TCRdb, the RT-PCR reads were re-called with MiXCR into one record per CDR3 protein. The sample records 170,000 or so distinct CDR3 sequences, approximately 11% being singletons. The sequences come from CD8+ T cells sorted from PBMCs, collected 23 months after vaccination. The receptors stem from a man between 50 and 75 years old who received an inactivated influenza vaccine. Each CDR3 is given with its conserved first and last residue. A D gene is named only where the DNA matches it firmly. Clone size is shown for a subset of rows, as once, few, many or a class of expanded clone.

v_gene	j_gene	d_gene	abundance	CDR3nt	CDR3aa
TRBV27	TRBJ2-2	NA	few	TGTGCCAGCAGGGAGAGGACAGCGAACACCGGGGAGCTGTTTTTT	CASRERTANTGELFF
TRBV7-9	TRBJ1-4	NA	NA	TGTGCCAGCAGCATAGGAGTGACGCCAACCTATGAAAAACTGTTTTTT	CASSIGVTPTYEKLFF
TRBV12-3/TRBV12-4	TRBJ2-1	NA	many	TGTGCCAGCAGTTTTGGGGGGCGAAATGAGCAGTTCTTC	CASSFGGRNEQFF
TRBV10-3	TRBJ1-1	NA	NA	TGTGCCATCAGTGAGCCGGGACATCAGAACACTGAAGCTTTCTTT	CAISEPGHQNTEAFF
TRBV5-6	TRBJ2-7	TRBD2	few	TGTGCCAGCAGCTTGGTTCGGCGGGGGACCTACGAGCAGTACTTC	CASSLVRRGTYEQYF
TRBV20-1	TRBJ2-1	NA	NA	TGCAGTGCTAGCGAGGGGGACAATGAGCAGTTCTTC	CSASEGDNEQFF
TRBV12-3/TRBV12-4	TRBJ1-2	TRBD1	NA	TGTGCCAGCACCCTGGACAGGGGGATTCACTATGGCTACACCTTC	CASTLDRGIHYGYTF
TRBV2	TRBJ1-1	NA	NA	TGTGCCAGCAGGTGGAACACTGAAGCTTTCTTT	CASRWNTEAFF
TRBV27	TRBJ2-3	NA	NA	TGTGCCAGCAGTTTACGAGGGGGGGCCCCAGATACGCAGTATTTT	CASSLRGGAPDTQYF
TRBV6-5	TRBJ2-3	TRBD2	NA	TGTGCCAGCAGTTCCCTAGCGGTCCTAGGCACAGATACGCAGTATTTT	CASSSLAVLGTDTQYF
TRBV5-1	TRBJ1-1	TRBD1	once	TGCGCCAGCAGCTTCTCAACAGGGGTGGGCACTGAAGCTTTCTTT	CASSFSTGVGTEAFF
TRBV7-6	TRBJ1-2	NA	few	TGTGCCAGCAGCTTAGCAGGGAACTATGGCTACACCTTC	CASSLAGNYGYTF
TRBV24-1	TRBJ1-1	NA	many	TGTGCCACCGAGCAGGGCACTGAAGCTTTCTTT	CATEQGTEAFF
TRBV5-4	TRBJ2-7	NA	few	TGTGCCAGCAGCTTGCTCGGCAGTTCCTACGAGCAGTACTTC	CASSLLGSSYEQYF
TRBV7-9	TRBJ2-1	TRBD2	few	TGTGCCAGCAGCCACAGCGGGATCCTGGGCAATGAGCAGTTCTTC	CASSHSGILGNEQFF
TRBV2	TRBJ2-1	TRBD2	few	TGTGCCAGCACAGCGGGGACCTACAATGAGCAGTTCTTC	CASTAGTYNEQFF
TRBV28	TRBJ2-7	TRBD2	many	TGTGCCAGCACCACAAGTTCAAGTAGCGGGTACGAGCAGTACTTC	CASTTSSSSGYEQYF
TRBV21-1	TRBJ2-3	NA	few	TGTGCCGGCAGCAACTTTACGTATTTT	CAGSNFTYF
TRBV5-1	TRBJ2-7	TRBD2	many	TGCGCCAGCAGCTTGGAGCTAGCGGGGACCTACGAGCAGTACTTC	CASSLELAGTYEQYF
TRBV20-1	TRBJ1-2	NA	many	TGCAGTGCTAGAGGCCGTAACAACTATGGCTACACCTTC	CSARGRNNYGYTF
TRBV9	TRBJ2-3	NA	few	TGTGCCAGCAGCGAAGGACTTGGGGGCCTCGGCACAGATACGCAGTATTTT	CASSEGLGGLGTDTQYF
TRBV21-1	TRBJ1-4	NA	few	TGTGCCAGCAGCAGCCGGGACAGGGGAGTAAAACTGTTTTTT	CASSSRDRGVKLFF
TRBV20-1	TRBJ2-7	TRBD1	NA	TGCAGTGCTAGGGGACAGGGTGGGGCCGAGCAGTACTTC	CSARGQGGAEQYF
TRBV12-3/TRBV12-4	TRBJ2-2	NA	few	TGTGCCAGCAGTTGGGGGGGGCCCCCCGGGGAGCTGTTTTTT	CASSWGGPPGELFF
TRBV4-3	TRBJ2-1	NA	NA	TGCGCCAGCAGCCAAGATGTGGTCCTCAGCTCCTACAATGAGCAGTTCTTC	CASSQDVVLSSYNEQFF
TRBV28	TRBJ1-4	NA	NA	TGTGCCAGCAGTTTTCCCCCCTCCGGGGGTGAAAAACTGTTTTTT	CASSFPPSGGEKLFF
TRBV2	TRBJ2-1	NA	NA	TGTGCCAGCAGTGGGCTCATCGATGCGGAGCAGTTCTTC	CASSGLIDAEQFF
TRBV13	TRBJ2-3	TRBD1	NA	TGTGCCAGCAGCCCCAGACAGGGTGATTCAGATACGCAGTATTTT	CASSPRQGDSDTQYF
TRBV6-1	TRBJ1-2	NA	many	TGTGCCAGCAGTGAAAGGGCAGGACAGAATTACTATGGCTACACCTTC	CASSERAGQNYYGYTF
TRBV11-3	TRBJ2-1	NA	NA	TGTGCCAGCAGCTTAGATGCAGGTAGATCCCGCAATGAGCAGTTCTTC	CASSLDAGRSRNEQFF
TRBV20-1	TRBJ1-2	NA	NA	TGCAGTGCTTCAGAGTTGCTAATTTCGGCCTCTAACTATGGCTACACCTTC	CSASELLISASNYGYTF
TRBV20-1	TRBJ2-7	NA	NA	TGCAGTGCTAGTGGCATGCACTCCTACGAGCAGTACTTC	CSASGMHSYEQYF
TRBV2	TRBJ1-1	TRBD1	many	TGTGCCAGCAGTAACAGGGGCACTGAAGCTTTCTTT	CASSNRGTEAFF
TRBV27	TRBJ1-2	NA	NA	TGTGCCAGCAGCTACTATGGACCGTCCTATGGCTACACCTTC	CASSYYGPSYGYTF
TRBV30	TRBJ2-5	NA	many	TGTGCCTGGAGTGTACCGAGGGTCTACCAAGAGACCCAGTACTTC	CAWSVPRVYQETQYF
TRBV12-3/TRBV12-4	TRBJ2-1	TRBD2	NA	TGTGCCAGCAGCCCCTGGTTGCGGGGGGTCTCGAATGAGCAGTTCTTC	CASSPWLRGVSNEQFF
TRBV21-1	TRBJ2-2	NA	NA	TGTGCCAGCAGCAAAGAGGAAAGGCTAGGTGTCAACACCGGGGAGCTGTTTTTT	CASSKEERLGVNTGELFF
TRBV3-1	TRBJ2-1	TRBD1	NA	TGTGCCAGCAGCCAAGGAGGACAACAGGGGGCGAGGTACAATGAGCAGTTCTTC	CASSQGGQQGARYNEQFF
TRBV15	TRBJ2-3	NA	many	TGTGCCACCAGCAGAGATACGGGACGGTCAACAGATACGCAGTATTTT	CATSRDTGRSTDTQYF
TRBV6-2/TRBV6-3	TRBJ2-5	NA	NA	TGTGCCAGCAGTTGGGAGTCTGAAGAGACCCAGTACTTC	CASSWESEETQYF
TRBV7-9	TRBJ2-5	TRBD1	NA	TGTGCCAGCAGCGGAGACAGGGCCTACCAAGAGACCCAGTACTTC	CASSGDRAYQETQYF
TRBV12-3/TRBV12-4	TRBJ2-3	TRBD2	few	TGTGCCAGCAGTTCCTCGGGACTAGCTGGAGATACGCAGTATTTT	CASSSSGLAGDTQYF
TRBV7-2	TRBJ2-2	NA	few	TGTGCCAGCAGCCAAACAGGAGGGCCGACCGGGGAGCTGTTTTTT	CASSQTGGPTGELFF
TRBV6-2/TRBV6-3	TRBJ2-5	NA	NA	TGTGCCAGCAGTTTGCGGTGGGGGTCGGGGGAGACCCAGTACTTC	CASSLRWGSGETQYF
TRBV6-5	TRBJ2-2	NA	NA	TGTGCCAGCAGTTACTCACAGGGTTCGGGCGGGGAGCTGTTTTTT	CASSYSQGSGGELFF
TRBV27	TRBJ2-7	NA	few	TGTGCCAGCAGTTTATCACTTCGAGGCTACGAGCAGTACTTC	CASSLSLRGYEQYF
TRBV7-9	TRBJ1-5	NA	few	TGTGCCAGCAGCTCTACAGGAGGCCAGCCCCAGCATTTT	CASSSTGGQPQHF